Shown below are 20 T cell receptor beta chains from a single sample sequenced in a study of molecular identifiers for immune sequencing clone quantification. One entry per CDR3 protein, called by TCRdb with MiXCR from the PCR reads. The table lists some 650,000 distinct CDR3 sequences, 15% to 20% of them singletons. Sequenced material: naive CD8+ T cells from blood, with Jurkat cell RNA spiked in. Specified subset: FACS-sorted CD8+CD4-CCR7+CD45RA+ naive T cells. These TCRs come from a human donor in good health. Some libraries in this study had Jurkat cell RNA spiked in.

This clonotype occurred a few times. The chain employs TRBV12-3 or TRBV12-4 and TRBJ1-5, with a tentative D call TRBD1 (6 bases). Trimming shortened V by 5 bases and J by 3 bases, and 11 bases separated the two germline ends. The CDR3 contains 14 residues. The chain's CDR3 is CASSMDRVNQPQHF. In nucleotides, the CDR3 is TGTGCCAGCAGTATGGACAGAGTCAATCAGCCCCAGCATTTT.

This clonotype was counted at least ten times. This sequence joins TRBV18 and TRBJ1-4; D is perhaps TRBD1 (5 bases). Germline CDR1 reads KGHSH; CDR2 reads LQKENI. This CDR3 spans 16 amino acids. V was shortened by 3 bases and J by 0 bases, with 11 bases between the two germline ends. CDR3 DNA sequence: TGTGCCAGCTCACCCGAGGGGAGGGCAACTAATGAAAAACTGTTTTTT. Translated, it gives CASSPEGRATNEKLFF.

The chain couples TRBV4-3 to TRBJ1-5; D remains ambiguous. With 4 bases removed from V and 3 bases from J, the gap between germline ends came to 16 bases. This CDR3 has 16 amino acids. CDR1 is LGHNA and CDR2 is YSLEER in the germline V gene. CDR3 in DNA: TGCGCCAGCAGCCGAGATCTGGTGGGGAACAATCAGCCCCAGCATTTT. Protein sequence: CASSRDLVGNNQPQHF.

This clonotype has at least ten counts. The chain is built from TRBV6-2 or TRBV6-3 and TRBJ2-7; D is unclear. V was shortened by 1 base and J by 7 bases, with 8 bases between the two germline ends. The CDR3 length is 12 residues. Germline assignment: CDR1 MNHEY and CDR2 SVGEGT. CDR3 bases: TGTGCCAGCAGTTACTTTGCCGAAGAGCAGTACTTC. The encoded protein is CASSYFAEEQYF.

The genes are TRBV5-6 and TRBJ2-3, with 9 bases aligning to TRBD2. This CDR3 spans 16 amino acids. V was clipped by 4 bases and J by 1 base; unmatched bases: 7. CDR1 SGHDT and CDR2 YYEEEE come from the germline V gene. The CDR3 nucleotides are TGTGCCAGCAGCGCCGTAGCGGGGGTGGGCACAGATACGCAGTATTTT. Translating gives CASSAVAGVGTDTQYF.

Concerning this clonotype: Possible read error: a much larger clone is one base away. The chain recombines TRBV4-1 with TRBJ2-2, with D tentatively TRBD2 (7 bases). Per the germline V gene, CDR1 is MGHRA and CDR2 is YSYEKL. V was clipped by 4 bases and J by 6 bases, with 15 bases between them. The CDR3 totals 15 residues. The CDR3 reads CASSRKGGMAGELFF. CDR3 coding DNA: TGCGCCAGCAGCCGCAAGGGGGGGATGGCCGGGGAGCTGTTTTTT.

As to this clonotype: In this CDR3 the conserved last residue, phenylalanine or tryptophan, is missing, so a read error is likely. The chain combines TRBV11-2 with TRBJ2-3; D is undetermined. This CDR3 spans 13 amino acids. The germline CDR1 and CDR2 sequences are SGHAT and FQNNGV. The CDR3 DNA is TGCGCCAGCAACCACCCCACCGGGGATACGCAGTATCTT. It translates to CASNHPTGDTQYL.

The rearrangement links TRBV30 to TRBJ2-7, with D unresolved. This CDR3 is built from 12 residues. The V end was cut by 5 bases, the J end by 0 bases, with 8 bases between. CDR1 is GTSNPN, CDR2 SVGIG, per germline (reference sequence). This chain's CDR3 is CAWALDSYEQYF. CDR3 in DNA: TGTGCCTGGGCCTTGGACTCCTACGAGCAGTACTTC.

This clonotype has a handful of counts. The rearrangement links TRBV27 to TRBJ2-7, with 10 bases matching TRBD2. Losses at the gene ends were 0 bases for V and 5 bases for J; bases not matched to a gene: 10. The CDR3 is 17 amino acids. CDR1 is MNHEY, CDR2 SMNVEV, per germline (reference sequence). The CDR3 nucleotides are TGTGCCAGCAGTTTATCGAACTGGGCTAGCGGGAGCCACGAGCAGTACTTC. This encodes CASSLSNWASGSHEQYF.

The CDR3 reads CASPIPSSVDGERGIPISNQPQHF. The CDR3 nucleotides read TGTGCCAGCCCGATACCCAGCAGCGTAGATGGGGAGAGGGGGATCCCTATTAGCAATCAGCCCCAGCATTTT. The V call is TRBV9, the J call TRBJ1-5; D may be TRBD1 (6 bases). Per the germline V gene, CDR1 is SGDLS and CDR2 is YYNGEE. V was clipped by 7 bases and J by 0 bases, with 41 bases between them. This CDR3 comprises 24 residues.

CDR3 loop: CASSSDLALEQYF. DNA for the CDR3: TGTGCCAGCAGCTCAGATCTCGCTCTCGAGCAGTACTTC. This chain uses TRBV11-2 with TRBJ2-7, with D unclear. The length of the CDR3 is 13 residues. With 4 bases removed from V and 6 bases from J, the gap between germline ends came to 13 bases. Germline CDR1 reads SGHAT; CDR2 reads FQNNGV.

The V gene is TRBV6-2 or TRBV6-3, the J gene TRBJ2-3; perhaps TRBD1 as D (6 bases). Per the germline V gene, CDR1 is MNHEY and CDR2 is SVGEGT. V lost 2 bases to trimming and J lost 3 bases, with 15 bases between them. The CDR3 is 16 amino acids. CDR3 sequence (DNA): TGTGCCAGCAGTTACCCCCGGTACAGGGAGACAGATACGCAGTATTTT. It specifies CASSYPRYRETDTQYF.

As regards this clonotype: A much bigger clone sits one base away, suggesting this may be a read error. The chain recombines TRBV28 with TRBJ2-7, with 7 nucleotides matching TRBD1. CDR1 is MDHEN, CDR2 SYDVKM, per germline. The CDR3 has 20 residues. V gave up 3 bases and J gave up 4 bases; unmatched junction bases: 24. The DNA of the CDR3 is TGTGCCAGCAGTTTCGGCGAAGGGAGCTGGGACAGCACTCCTGGGTACGAGCAGTACTTC. Encoded protein: CASSFGEGSWDSTPGYEQYF. Filled out from reference TRBV28 and TRBJ2-7, the complete variable domain reads DVKVTQSSRYLVKRTGEKVFLECVQDMDHENMFWYRQDPGLGLRLIYFSYDVKMKEKGDIPEGYSVSREKKERFSLILESASTNQTSMYLCASSFGEGSWDSTPGYEQYFGPGTRLTVT.

This clonotype has ten or more counts. This sequence joins TRBV4-2 and TRBJ2-3; D is uncertain. CDR3 length: 16 amino acids. Germline lookup yields CDR1 LGHNA and CDR2 YNFKEQ. The V end lost 4 bases, the J end lost 2 bases, and 16 bases lay between the germline ends. The CDR3, as DNA: TGTGCCAGCAGCCGAAAGGCCGGTGACCCCACAGATACGCAGTATTTT. Amino acid sequence: CASSRKAGDPTDTQYF.

In this sample, this clonotype turned up many times. This chain joins TRBV7-9 and TRBJ2-7; D possibly corresponds to TRBD1 (6 bases). There are 16 residues in the CDR3. V lost 5 bases, J lost 0 bases, and 17 bases lay in between. Germline values: CDR1 SEHNR, CDR2 FQNEAQ (reference sequence). The CDR3 is CASSDRDMSSSYEQYF. The CDR3 DNA reads as TGTGCCAGCAGCGACCGGGACATGTCTAGCTCCTACGAGCAGTACTTC.

The rearrangement links TRBV9 to TRBJ2-2, with 12 bases identical to TRBD2. CDR1 is SGDLS and CDR2 is YYNGEE in the germline V gene. This CDR3 contains 19 residues. V lost 2 bases, J lost 2 bases, and 10 bases stayed unmatched. CDR3 nucleotide sequence: TGTGCCAGCAGCGTTAGCGAGACTAGCGGGAGTGTCAACACCGGGGAGCTGTTTTTT. Translation gives CASSVSETSGSVNTGELFF.

This clonotype was picked up many times. The rearrangement joins TRBV29-1 to TRBJ2-3; 10 bases line up with TRBD2. V shed 3 bases, J shed 1 base, and the junction held 10 bases outside the gene matches. Germline V lookup: CDR1 SQVTM, CDR2 ANQGSEA. CDR3 length: 17 residues. The CDR3: CSVDSGLAFIGTDTQYF. For the CDR3, the DNA is TGCAGCGTTGATTCGGGACTAGCGTTTATAGGCACAGATACGCAGTATTTT.

A note on this clonotype: No conserved phenylalanine or tryptophan ends this CDR3, so it is likely a read error. No DNA is shown, since the ends of the CDR3 on it are uncertain; the CDR3 is the one TCRdb lists. The gene calls are TRBV7-9 and TRBJ1-1; TRBD1 was called by the table and not checked on the DNA. The germline CDR1 and CDR2 sequences are SEHNR and FQNEAQ (reference sequence). 12 amino acids form the CDR3, both terminal residues included. The CDR3: CASSPIQGEVFI.

Points on this clonotype: This may be a read error, as it is one base from a much larger clone. This chain links TRBV7-9 with TRBJ1-2; TRBD1 agrees at 7 bases. Germline assignment: CDR1 SEHNR and CDR2 FQNEAQ (reference sequence). This CDR3 is built from 15 residues. The CDR3 spells CASSSPQGVAYGHTF. The CDR3 DNA reads TGTGCCAGCAGCTCCCCCCAGGGGGTCGCCTATGGCCACACCTTC.

This clonotype was counted a few times. The conserved phenylalanine or tryptophan normally closing the CDR3 is absent here, so this likely arose from a read error. V and J are TRBV6-2 or TRBV6-3 and TRBJ2-3; D remains ambiguous. This CDR3 has 12 residues. The V end was cut by 0 bases, the J end by 4 bases, with 2 bases between. Germline CDR1 reads MNHEY; CDR2 reads SVGEGT. This CDR3 reads CASSYSSDTQYI. The CDR3 nucleotides are TGTGCCAGCAGTTACTCGTCAGATACGCAGTATATT.